This T cell receptor beta chain was observed in a study of blood T cell repertoires in COVID-19. Across the study: Sources were T cells, B-cell-depleted T cells, or PBMCs; the material itself was cDNA or gDNA.

Clones were read by immunoSEQ multiplex PCR, and TCRdb kept only the in-frame ones, dropping some. The sample yields over 90,000 clones, roughly nine tenths seen once. The junction had 6 bases not matched to a gene; V was cut back by 1 base and J by 0 bases. The length of the CDR3 is 17 residues. Germline-derived CDR1 and CDR2 are SNHLY and FYNNEI. The source of this sequence is a human donor in a cohort sampled during active COVID-19. The chain joins TRBV2 to TRBJ2-3, with TRBD2 matching over 8 bases. The specimen sequenced was peripheral blood. The CDR3 sequence: CASSEVRLAGSTDTQYF. CDR3 in DNA: TGTGCCAGCAGTGAAGTGAGGTTAGCGGGGAGCACAGATACGCAGTATTTT.